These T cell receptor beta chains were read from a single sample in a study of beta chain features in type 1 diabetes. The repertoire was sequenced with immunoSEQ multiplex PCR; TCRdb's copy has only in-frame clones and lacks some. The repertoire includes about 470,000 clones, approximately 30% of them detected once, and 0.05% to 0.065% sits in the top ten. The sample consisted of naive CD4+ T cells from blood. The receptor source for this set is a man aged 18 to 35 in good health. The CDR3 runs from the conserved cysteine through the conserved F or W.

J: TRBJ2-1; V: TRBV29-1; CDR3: CSVEDPSGGTYNEQFF
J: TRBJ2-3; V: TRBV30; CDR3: CAWSADRYQDTQYF
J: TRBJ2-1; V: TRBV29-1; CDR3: CSFQFSLAVYNEQFF
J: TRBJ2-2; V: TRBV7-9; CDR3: CASSSRTSGTAGELFF
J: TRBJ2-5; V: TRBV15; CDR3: CATRGGNLGKTQYF
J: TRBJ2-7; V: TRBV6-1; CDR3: CASRRQGMHEQYF
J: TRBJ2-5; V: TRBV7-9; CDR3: CASTVTGETQYF
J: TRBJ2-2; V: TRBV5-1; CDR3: CASSQLANTGELFF
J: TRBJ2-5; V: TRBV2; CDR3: CASSKEVGAETQYF
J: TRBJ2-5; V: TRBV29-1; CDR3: CSVERADQETQYF
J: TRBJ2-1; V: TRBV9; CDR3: CASSVGGYTYNEQFF
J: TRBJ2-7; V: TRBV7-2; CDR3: CASGSGNRYEQYF
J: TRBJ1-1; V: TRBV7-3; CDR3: CASSLAPGQGRTEAFF
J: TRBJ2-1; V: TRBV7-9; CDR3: CASKIQPHSYNEQFF
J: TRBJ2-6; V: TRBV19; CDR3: CASSTTTGTRTGANVLTF
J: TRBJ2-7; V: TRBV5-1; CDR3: CASSLLTGGSYEQYF
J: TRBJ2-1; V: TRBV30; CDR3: CAWSVTSGEQFF
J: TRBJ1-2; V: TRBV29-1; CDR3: CSDWGLRTNYGYTF
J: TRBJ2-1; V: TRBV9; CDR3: CASSVDTGFNEQFF
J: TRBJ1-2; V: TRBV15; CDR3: CATSRGDLRARYTF
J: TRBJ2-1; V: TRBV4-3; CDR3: CASSQEGRGTYNEQFF
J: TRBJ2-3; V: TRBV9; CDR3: CASSVDGRLPSTDTQYF
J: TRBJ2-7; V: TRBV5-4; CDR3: CASSTRTSGGKEQYF
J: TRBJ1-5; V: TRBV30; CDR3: CAWSDRGQPQHF
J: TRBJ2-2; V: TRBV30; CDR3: CAWSVRLATGELFF
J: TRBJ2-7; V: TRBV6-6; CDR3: CATAGGAAYEQYF
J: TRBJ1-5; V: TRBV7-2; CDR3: CASSPRGAANQPQHF
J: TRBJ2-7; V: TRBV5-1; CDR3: CASSYQGYEQYF
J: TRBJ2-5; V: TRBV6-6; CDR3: CASSYPRETQYF
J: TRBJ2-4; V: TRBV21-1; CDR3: CASSKTTKNIQYF
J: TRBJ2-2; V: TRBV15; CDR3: CATSRGRDRPRHGELFF
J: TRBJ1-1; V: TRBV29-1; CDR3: CSVKTDSAYTEAFF
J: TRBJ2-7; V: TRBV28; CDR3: CASSLPGLRLGEQYF
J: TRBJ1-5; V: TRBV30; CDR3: CAWSVGSVSNQPQHF